The present T cell receptor (beta chain) was sequenced within a study of CD8 T cells in Susac syndrome. The authors negatively isolated CD8+ and CD4+ T cells and FACS-enriched TEMRA cells. This CDR3 region has 13 residues. Trimming removed 5 bases at V and 6 bases at J, with 14 bases between. CDR1 is SGHVS, CDR2 FQNEAQ, per germline. cDNA came from approximately 0.5 to 1 ug RNA primed by random hexamers. TCR beta CDR3 was amplified by immunoSEQ covering 54 Vbeta and 13 Jbeta. TCRdb analysed the immunoSEQ multiplex PCR reads with MiXCR anew, one entry per CDR3 protein. The sample includes roughly 100,000 distinct CDR3 sequences, approximately 95% of them seen just once. Findings of the study overall: Peak Susac CD8+ clonal expansion was seen in TEMRA cells and active patients. Susac-specific public clones numbered more than 15 in total CD8+ repertoires (and five in CD8+ TEMRA repertoires).

On this clonotype: The antigen is not known.

The chain combines TRBV7-8 with TRBJ2-7; D ambiguous. The clonotype comes from a human donor with Susac syndrome. What was sequenced was CD8+ T cells from PBMCs. The CDR3 DNA sequence: TGTGCCAGCAGCCCTGCCCCCACTGGCGAGCAGTACTTC. Encoded protein: CASSPAPTGEQYF.